This T cell receptor (beta chain) was documented in a study of blood T cell repertoires in COVID-19. About the study: Italy, Spain and the United States were the sources of the convalescent and acute COVID-19 samples. From T cells, B-cell-depleted T cells, or PBMCs came the material, which was cDNA or gDNA.

This clone was found once. Trimming stripped 2 bases from V and 1 base from J, with 8 bases between. Germline V gene sequence: CDR1 MNHNS, CDR2 SASEGT. This CDR3 has 14 amino acids. Authors' analysis steps: Estimation of nucleated cell counts was performed using reference gene primer amplification. The data were produced by immunoSEQ multiplex PCR, yet TCRdb's version contains in-frame clones alone and is incomplete. V, J and clone size reflect that table, while D and trimming were determined from the DNA. The sample comprises about 100,000 clones, 84% of which are singletons, and around 4.4% rests with the top ten.

This receptor was taken from a human donor in a cohort sampled during active COVID-19. The rearrangement uses TRBV6-1 and TRBJ1-1, with D unclear. What was sequenced was peripheral blood. This CDR3 reads CASSELAGNTEAFF. The CDR3 DNA follows: TGTGCCAGCAGTGAATTGGCGGGGAACACTGAAGCTTTCTTT.